The clone carrying this TCR beta chain was counted only a few times. This specimen belongs to a study of T cells in Graves' hyperthyroidism and ophthalmopathy. Study details: The blood sample was taken at first diagnosis, before treatment began.

There were TCR beta CDR3 regions amplified from RNA transcripts. Carried out on the TCR CDR3, a first-round RT-PCR used the HTBI primer set. TCRdb itself ran the multiplex PCR reads through MiXCR, one entry per CDR3 protein. Among a few hundred thousand distinct CDR3 sequences listed, around 14% were seen once. Looked up from germline, CDR1 is KGHSH and CDR2 is LQKENI. V lost 4 bases and J lost 1, with 11 bases in between. The length of the CDR3 is 16 residues. Newly diagnosed hyperthyroidism patients aged 18 to 65 years had disease lasting under 2 months. The study excluded patients with uncontrolled infection, other autoimmune disease, pregnancy or lactation. Clinical symptoms, serum thyroxine, TRAb, thyroid ultrasound and orbital computed tomography established diagnosis.

The chain has TRBV18 and TRBJ2-6, with D unclear. Input material: blood. This clonotype was sampled from a woman in her thirties with Graves' hyperthyroidism. CDR3 DNA sequence: TGTGCCAGCTCACAGGAACAGTTTTCTGGGGCCAACGTCCTGACTTTC. It yields the protein CASSQEQFSGANVLTF.